One TCR beta chain is described in this entry. This record belongs to a study of blood T cell repertoires in COVID-19. Across the whole study: Material from acute and convalescent COVID-19 was sourced from the United States, Italy and Spain. Sources were T cells, B-cell-depleted T cells, or PBMCs; the material itself was cDNA or gDNA.

TCRdb keeps only in-frame clones here, not all; method: immunoSEQ multiplex PCR. The sample consists of approximately 150,000 clones, over 70% of them appearing once. Per germline, CDR1 LNHDA and CDR2 SQIVND (reference sequence). This CDR3 region has 14 residues. V gave up 6 bases and J gave up 0 bases; unmatched junction bases: 2. The TCR was taken from a man at least 80 years old with acute or convalescent COVID-19. Sequenced material: peripheral blood. This chain connects TRBV19 to TRBJ1-5, with 7 bases fitting TRBD1. The CDR3 here is CASSGTDSNQPQHF. Here the CDR3 DNA reads TGTGCCAGTAGCGGGACAGATAGCAATCAGCCCCAGCATTTT.